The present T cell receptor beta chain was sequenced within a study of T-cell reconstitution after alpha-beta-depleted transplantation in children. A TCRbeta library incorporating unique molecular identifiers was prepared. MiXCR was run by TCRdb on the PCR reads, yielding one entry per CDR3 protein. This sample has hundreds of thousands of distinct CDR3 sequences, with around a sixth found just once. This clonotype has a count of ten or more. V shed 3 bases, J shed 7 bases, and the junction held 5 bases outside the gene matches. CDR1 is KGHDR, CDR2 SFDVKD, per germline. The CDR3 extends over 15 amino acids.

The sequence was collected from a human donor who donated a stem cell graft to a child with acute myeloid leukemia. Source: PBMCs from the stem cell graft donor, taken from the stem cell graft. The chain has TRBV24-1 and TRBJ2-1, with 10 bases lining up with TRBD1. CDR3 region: CATSDPGTGVNEQFF. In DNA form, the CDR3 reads TGTGCCACCAGTGATCCCGGGACAGGGGTGAATGAGCAGTTCTTC.